This T cell receptor beta chain was documented in a study of CD8 T cells in Susac syndrome. The RNA input was roughly 0.45 to 1 ug, and it was reverse transcribed with random hexamers. TCRdb called the immunoSEQ multiplex PCR reads again in MiXCR, with one record for every CDR3 protein. The table has around 100,000 distinct CDR3 sequences, nearly 97% seen once. The germline CDR1 and CDR2 sequences are SNHLY and FYNNEI. Trimming took off 0 bases at V and 5 bases at J, with 13 bases between the two ends. The CDR3 runs to 15 residues. CD8+ and CD4+ T cells circulating in blood were sequenced for TCR beta. Negative isolation yielded the CD8+ and CD4+ T cells, while FACS enriched the TEMRA cells.

Sequenced input: CD8+ T cells from PBMCs. This sequence originates from a human donor with Susac syndrome. V and J are TRBV2 and TRBJ2-5; D may be TRBD1 or TRBD2 (5 bases each). The chain's CDR3 is CASSEADRDRETQYF. The CDR3 nucleotides read TGTGCCAGCAGTGAAGCGGACCGGGACCGGGAGACCCAGTACTTC.